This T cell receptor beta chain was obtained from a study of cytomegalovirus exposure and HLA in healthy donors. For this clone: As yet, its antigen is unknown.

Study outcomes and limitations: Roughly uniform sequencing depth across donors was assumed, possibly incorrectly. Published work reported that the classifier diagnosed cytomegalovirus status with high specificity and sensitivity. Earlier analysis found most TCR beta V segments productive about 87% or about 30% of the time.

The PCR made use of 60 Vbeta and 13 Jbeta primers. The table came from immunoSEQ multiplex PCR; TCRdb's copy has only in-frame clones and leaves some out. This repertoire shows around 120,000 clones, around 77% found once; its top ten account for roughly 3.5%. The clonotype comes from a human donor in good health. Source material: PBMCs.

The CDR3 spells CAISPTSGNTIYF. The CDR3 DNA reads TGTGCCATCAGCCCTACCTCTGGAAACACCATATATTTT. The V gene is TRBV10-3, the J gene TRBJ1-3, with D uncertain. The CDR3 is made up of 13 amino acids. Germline V gives CDR1 ENHRY, CDR2 SYGVKD. V was clipped by 6 bases and J by 0 bases, with 6 bases between them.